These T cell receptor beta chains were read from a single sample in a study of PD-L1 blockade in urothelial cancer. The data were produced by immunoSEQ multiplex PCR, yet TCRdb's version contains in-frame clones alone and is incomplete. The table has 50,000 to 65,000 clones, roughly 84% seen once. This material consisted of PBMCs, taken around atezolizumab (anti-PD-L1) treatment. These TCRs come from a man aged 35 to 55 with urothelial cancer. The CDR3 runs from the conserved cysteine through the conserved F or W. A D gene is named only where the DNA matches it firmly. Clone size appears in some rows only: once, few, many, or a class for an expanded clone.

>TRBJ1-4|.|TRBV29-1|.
TGCAGCGTAGCGGGGGGAAATGAAAAACTGTTTTTT
CSVAGGNEKLFF
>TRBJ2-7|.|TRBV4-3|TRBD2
TGCGCCAGCAGCCAAGATTTAGGGAGGGGCTACGAGCAGTACTTC
CASSQDLGRGYEQYF
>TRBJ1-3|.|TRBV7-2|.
TGTGCCAGCAGCTTCGATGGGCAGGGTGGAAACACCATATATTTT
CASSFDGQGGNTIYF
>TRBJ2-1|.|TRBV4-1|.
TGCGCCAGCAGCCTCGGGACTTCCCGGCGGGGTGCTGAGCAGTTCTTC
CASSLGTSRRGAEQFF
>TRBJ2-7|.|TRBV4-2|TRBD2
TGTGCCAGCAGCCAAGAGCGGGAGGGCCTCTACGAGCAGTACTTC
CASSQEREGLYEQYF
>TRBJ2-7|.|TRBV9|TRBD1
TGTGCCAGCAGCGTAAGGGACAGGACGTCCTACGAGCAGTACTTC
CASSVRDRTSYEQYF
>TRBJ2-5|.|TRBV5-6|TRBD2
TGTGCCAGCAGCTTGGGCCCGGGACTAGCGGATCAAGAGACCCAGTACTTC
CASSLGPGLADQETQYF
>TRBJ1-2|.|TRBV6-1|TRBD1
TGTGCCAGCAGTGTGGACAGGGGCGTAGCTAACTATGGCTACACCTTC
CASSVDRGVANYGYTF
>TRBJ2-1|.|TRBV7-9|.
TGTGCCAGCAGCTTAGACGGAGGGCCTGACAATGAGCAGTTCTTC
CASSLDGGPDNEQFF
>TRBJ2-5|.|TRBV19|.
TGTGCCAGTAGTATAGCGGTAGCCCTGGGGACCCAGTACTTC
CASSIAVALGTQYF
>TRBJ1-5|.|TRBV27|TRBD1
TGTGCCAGCAGTTTCTCAGGGGGGAATCAGCCCCAGCATTTT
CASSFSGGNQPQHF
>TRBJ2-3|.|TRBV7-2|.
TGTGCCAGCAGCTTTCGGGATTCGAGCACAGATACGCAGTATTTT
CASSFRDSSTDTQYF
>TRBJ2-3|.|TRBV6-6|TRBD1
TGTGCCAGCAGTTACTCGACGGGACAGGAAAGAGATACGCAGTATTTT
CASSYSTGQERDTQYF
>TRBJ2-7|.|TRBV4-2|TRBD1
TGTGCCAGCAGCCAAAATCCGGGCAGGGGGAGATACGAGCAGTACTTC
CASSQNPGRGRYEQYF
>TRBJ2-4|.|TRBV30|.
TGTGCCTGGAGTGTAAGCAACATTCAGTACTTC
CAWSVSNIQYF
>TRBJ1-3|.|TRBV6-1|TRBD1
TGTGCCAGCAGAGAAACCCCAGGGGGCTCTGGAAACACCATATATTTT
CASRETPGGSGNTIYF
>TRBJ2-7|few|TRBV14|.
TGTGCCAGCAGCTTAGGGGTGGGTAGAACCTACGAGCAGTACTTC
CASSLGVGRTYEQYF
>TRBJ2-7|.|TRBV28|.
TGTGCCAGCAGTTTTTTAGGGGCCTCCTACGAGCAGTACTTC
CASSFLGASYEQYF
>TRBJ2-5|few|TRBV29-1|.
TGCAGCACCCGGGAGTCGATCGGGGAGACCCAGTACTTC
CSTRESIGETQYF
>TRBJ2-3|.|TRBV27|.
TGTGCCAGCAGTTCCTGGACTTTCCGAGACACAGATACGCAGTATTTT
CASSSWTFRDTDTQYF
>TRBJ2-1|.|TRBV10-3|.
TGTGCCATCAGTGTCGTATTCAATGAGCAGTTCTTC
CAISVVFNEQFF
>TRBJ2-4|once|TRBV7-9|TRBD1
TGTGCCAGCGGCAGGGGGACAGGGGGCAATTGGGCCAAAAACATTCAGTACTTC
CASGRGTGGNWAKNIQYF
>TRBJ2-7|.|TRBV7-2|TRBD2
TGTGCCAGCAGCTTCAAATCCACCCAGCGGGAGTTTAGCTACGAGCAGTACTTC
CASSFKSTQREFSYEQYF
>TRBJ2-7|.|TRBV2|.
TGTGCCAACACCCTCCAAGGAGGGGATGACGAGCAGTACTTC
CANTLQGGDDEQYF
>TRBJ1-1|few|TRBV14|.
TGTGCCAGCAGCCAAGATTGGGCAGGTCGCACTGAAGCTTTCTTT
CASSQDWAGRTEAFF
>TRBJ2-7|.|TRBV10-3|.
TGTGCCATCAGTGAGTCGAATAGCGGCTACGAGCAGTACTTC
CAISESNSGYEQYF
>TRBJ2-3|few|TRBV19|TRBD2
TGTGCCAGTAAGGCGAGCGGGAGTGCAGATACGCAGTATTTT
CASKASGSADTQYF
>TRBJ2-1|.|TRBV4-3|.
TGCGCCAGCAGCCCCGTCTCGACTAATGAGCAGTTCTTC
CASSPVSTNEQFF
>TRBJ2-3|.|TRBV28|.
TGTGCCAGCACCCCCCCGGGGGTGGGCACAGATACGCAGTATTTT
CASTPPGVGTDTQYF